This entry lists 8 T cell receptor beta chains sequenced from one sample in a study of blood T cell repertoires in COVID-19. Measured with immunoSEQ multiplex PCR; TCRdb has only the in-frame clones, and not every one. In the table there are 100,000 or so clones, approximately 87% of which are singletons. Specimen: peripheral blood. Source of these receptors: a woman aged 25 to 39 with acute or convalescent COVID-19.

The chain carries TRBV4-1 and TRBJ2-3; TRBD2 matches at 12 bases. There are 15 residues in the CDR3. Germline V gene data show CDR1 as MGHRA and CDR2 as YSYEKL. After removal of 4 bases from V and 4 bases from J, the junction contained 3 bases not matched to a gene. DNA of the CDR3: TGCGCCAGCAGCCCTAGCGGGGGGGAAGCAGATACGCAGTATTTT. Its translation: CASSPSGGEADTQYF.

The chain couples TRBV2 to TRBJ2-1; weak D call: TRBD2 (5 bases). The CDR3 contains 14 residues. Looked up from germline, CDR1 is SNHLY and CDR2 is FYNNEI. Trimming shortened V by 8 bases and J by 5 bases, and 16 bases separated the two germline ends. CDR3 sequence reads: CASGGPDGHNEQFF. The CDR3 bases are TGTGCCAGCGGAGGTCCGGACGGACACAATGAGCAGTTCTTC.

The chain recombines TRBV19 with TRBJ1-5, with TRBD1 identical over 8 bases. After removal of 5 bases from V and 5 bases from J, the junction contained 11 bases not matched to a gene. Per the germline V gene, CDR1 is LNHDA and CDR2 is SQIVND (reference sequence). The CDR3 contains 16 residues. The CDR3, as DNA: TGTGCCAGTAGTCCCATGACAGGGGTAGGGTATCAGCCCCAGCATTTT. It yields the protein CASSPMTGVGYQPQHF.

V and J are TRBV28 and TRBJ1-6; possible D gene TRBD1, 6 bases. Trimming took off 3 bases at V and 6 bases at J, with 9 bases between the two ends. The germline CDR1 and CDR2 sequences are MDHEN and SYDVKM. The CDR3 length is 14 residues. CDR3 sequence (DNA): TGTGCCAGCAGTTTTCCGGACAGTAATTCACCCCTCCACTTT. It encodes CASSFPDSNSPLHF.

This sequence joins TRBV30 and TRBJ1-6, with 7 bases aligning to TRBD1. V gave up 0 bases and J gave up 5 bases; unmatched junction bases: 16. The CDR3 has 19 residues. Germline CDR1 is GTSNPN and CDR2 is SVGIG (reference sequence). The CDR3 loop reads CAWSVRRTGRFVNNSPLHF. CDR3 DNA: TGTGCCTGGAGTGTACGAAGGACAGGTCGTTTCGTAAATAATTCACCCCTCCACTTT.

The chain couples TRBV5-1 to TRBJ1-6, with unresolved D. There are 15 residues in the CDR3. Trimming stripped 7 bases from V and 0 bases from J, with 11 bases between. The germline gives CDR1 SGHRS, CDR2 YFSETQ. CDR3 DNA sequence: TGCGCCAGCTCCCGGGAGGGCTCCTATAATTCACCCCTCCACTTT. It is translated as CASSREGSYNSPLHF.

Details on this clone: Other DNA sequences from this sample encode an identical CDR3 as well. The chain joins TRBV9 to TRBJ1-2; D is uncertain. Trimming left V 0 bases short and J 0 bases short, with 3 bases between. The CDR3 extends over 13 amino acids. CDR1 SGDLS and CDR2 YYNGEE come from the germline V gene. The CDR3 is CASSVDSNYGYTF. DNA of the CDR3: TGTGCCAGCAGCGTAGACTCTAACTATGGCTACACCTTC. Full variable domain (rest looked up from reference TRBV9 and TRBJ1-2): DSGVTQTPKHLITATGQRVTLRCSPRSGDLSVYWYQQSLDQGLQFLIQYYNGEERAKGNILERFSAQQFPDLHSELNLSSLELGDSALYFCASSVDSNYGYTFGSGTRLTVV.

V gene TRBV19 combines with J gene TRBJ1-2; a possible D gene is TRBD1 (5 bases). Germline CDR1 is LNHDA and CDR2 is SQIVND (reference sequence). The CDR3 is 14 amino acids. The germline V and J ends were trimmed by 4 bases and 8 bases, with 17 bases remaining between them. The CDR3 region is CASSNYPQGKGYTF. The DNA of the CDR3 is TGTGCCAGTAGTAACTACCCTCAGGGAAAAGGCTACACCTTC.